The 32 T cell receptor beta chains below were found in one sample sequenced in a study of T cells in Graves' hyperthyroidism and ophthalmopathy. RNA transcripts were the template for amplifying TCR beta CDR3 regions. The TCR CDR3 was amplified in a first-round RT-PCR using the HTBI primer set. TCRdb redid the calling of the multiplex PCR reads with MiXCR, one entry per CDR3 protein. The table lists about 360,000 distinct CDR3 sequences, approximately 14% of them singletons, with about a quarter in the top ten. The sequenced material came from blood. The source is a woman aged 18-30 years with Graves' hyperthyroidism that later progressed to Graves' ophthalmopathy.

The rearrangement joins TRBV4-1 to TRBJ2-1; 9 positions agree with TRBD2. CDR3 length: 17 residues. Germline values: CDR1 MGHRA, CDR2 YSYEKL. V shed 0 bases and J 8 bases; nucleotides not matched to a gene: 11. The CDR3 spells CASSQEATSGRWDEQFF. CDR3 nucleotides: TGCGCCAGCAGCCAAGAGGCTACAAGCGGGAGGTGGGATGAGCAGTTCTTC.

In this sample, this clonotype turned up many times. The chain combines TRBV28 with TRBJ2-6, with TRBD1 matching 7 bases. Germline CDR1 is MDHEN and CDR2 is SYDVKM. This CDR3 is built from 18 residues. Trimming took 5 bases from V and 0 from J; bases not matched to a gene: 10. Here the CDR3 reads CASSVLGTETSGANVLTF. The DNA of the CDR3 is TGTGCCAGCAGTGTTCTAGGGACAGAGACCTCTGGGGCCAACGTCCTGACTTTC.

In this sample, this clonotype turned up a few times. V is TRBV19 and J is TRBJ2-7; D gene ambiguous. CDR1 is LNHDA, CDR2 SQIVND, per germline (reference sequence). The CDR3 is 12 residues long. The V end was cut by 5 bases, the J end by 2 bases, with 7 bases between. The CDR3 is CASSADPYEQYF. CDR3 bases: TGTGCCAGTAGTGCGGACCCCTACGAGCAGTACTTC.

This clonotype came up a few times. This chain connects TRBV20-1 to TRBJ2-5, with 7 bases fitting TRBD2. The CDR3 contains 14 residues. CDR1 DFQATT and CDR2 SNEGSKA come from the germline V gene (reference sequence). V lost 1 base and J lost 5; bases outside the gene matches: 7. CDR3 in amino acids: CSARVPTSAETQYF. CDR3 DNA: TGCAGTGCTAGAGTCCCAACTAGCGCGGAGACCCAGTACTTC.

This clonotype was detected ten times or more. This chain connects TRBV20-1 to TRBJ1-1; D is uncertain. Trimming cost V 0 bases and J 9 bases, with 20 bases left between them. CDR3 length equals 15 residues. Germline lookup yields CDR1 DFQATT and CDR2 SNEGSKA (reference sequence). CDR3 coding DNA: TGCAGTGCTAGAGATGAGCTAGTCGCAGGAAGGAAAGCTTTCTTT. This translates into CSARDELVAGRKAFF.

The rearrangement links TRBV7-8 to TRBJ2-7; 8 bases are shared with TRBD1. This CDR3 region has 14 residues. Germline V gene sequence: CDR1 SGHVS, CDR2 FQNEAQ. V trimming: 4 bases; J trimming: 7 bases; junction bases outside the gene matches: 9. CDR3 sequence: CASSSPFQGAEQYF. The CDR3 DNA reads as TGTGCCAGCAGCTCCCCGTTTCAGGGGGCGGAGCAGTACTTC.

As regards this clonotype: A much more abundant neighbour one base away suggests this may be a read error. V and J are TRBV20-1 and TRBJ2-1, with D perhaps matching TRBD2 (6 bases). This CDR3 region has 14 residues. Germline V gene lookup returns CDR1 DFQATT and CDR2 SNEGSKA (reference sequence). Trimming took off 4 bases at V and 8 bases at J, with 18 bases between the two ends. This chain's CDR3 is CSAIAGSRGDEQFF. CDR3 coding DNA: TGCAGTGCTATAGCCGGGAGTAGGGGCGATGAGCAGTTCTTC.

V usage is TRBV7-9 and J usage is TRBJ1-2, with D perhaps TRBD1 (6 bases). Germline V gene data show CDR1 as SEHNR and CDR2 as FQNEAQ (reference sequence). V gave up 5 bases and J gave up 12 bases, with 16 bases separating them. The CDR3 runs 12 residues. Here the CDR3 reads CASSTHRDPDTF. For the CDR3, the DNA is TGTGCCAGCAGCACCCACAGGGATCCGGACACCTTC.

For this clonotype: The conserved phenylalanine or tryptophan is not found at the CDR3 terminus, so this likely reflects a read error. The chain uses TRBV20-1 and TRBJ2-3; weak D call: TRBD2 (6 bases). This CDR3 is 14 amino acids long. CDR1 and CDR2 from the germline V gene are DFQATT and SNEGSKA (reference sequence). V was clipped by 0 bases and J by 2 bases, with 9 bases between them. CDR3 sequence reads: CSAREGGNTDTQYL. CDR3 sequence (DNA): TGCAGTGCTAGAGAGGGGGGAAACACAGATACGCAGTATCTT.

Note on this clonotype: This may come from a read error, since a much larger clone is one base off. CDR3 nucleotide sequence: TGCGCCAGCAGCTTGGCTGGCGGGTCGAACAATGAGCAGTTCTTC. It translates to CASSLAGGSNNEQFF. The chain has TRBV5-1 and TRBJ2-1; D is possibly TRBD2 (5 bases). V was pared by 0 bases and J by 5 bases, with 12 bases between. This CDR3 comprises 15 residues. Germline CDR1 SGHRS, CDR2 YFSETQ.

The table lists this clonotype with many counts. The chain recombines TRBV27 with TRBJ2-1; 13 nucleotides align to TRBD2. The CDR3 has 14 amino acids. Trimming removed 7 bases from V and 9 bases from J; junction bases left unmatched: 6. Per germline, CDR1 MNHEY and CDR2 SMNVEV (reference sequence). Written as DNA, the CDR3 is TGTGCCAGCATCGGGACTAGCGGGAAAGGTGAGCAGTTCTTC. Translated, it gives CASIGTSGKGEQFF.

This clonotype was observed many times. The chain recombines TRBV28 with TRBJ2-5; 10 nucleotides align to TRBD1. Trimming removed 6 bases from V and 3 bases from J; junction bases left unmatched: 7. The CDR3 has 15 residues. Per the germline V gene, CDR1 is MDHEN and CDR2 is SYDVKM. The CDR3 sequence is CASSHPGTGEETQYF. The CDR3 DNA reads as TGTGCCAGCAGCCACCCCGGGACAGGGGAAGAGACCCAGTACTTC. The full variable domain, its missing parts supplied by reference TRBV28 and TRBJ2-5, is DVKVTQSSRYLVKRTGEKVFLECVQDMDHENMFWYRQDPGLGLRLIYFSYDVKMKEKGDIPEGYSVSREKKERFSLILESASTNQTSMYLCASSHPGTGEETQYFGPGTRLLVL.

This chain joins TRBV7-9 and TRBJ1-2; D is unclear. The CDR3 consists of 13 residues. Germline V gene sequence: CDR1 SEHNR, CDR2 FQNEAQ (reference sequence). The V gene lost 3 bases and the J gene lost 8 bases, with 13 bases spanning the gap. The CDR3 DNA reads as TGTGCCAGCAGCTTGGCGGAGGCCGGAGGCTACACCTTC. Protein sequence: CASSLAEAGGYTF.

The chain carries TRBV15 and TRBJ2-2; a possible D gene is TRBD2 (5 bases). CDR1 LNHNV and CDR2 YYDKDF come from the germline V gene (reference sequence). V gave up 5 bases and J gave up 4 bases, with 17 bases separating them. The CDR3 runs 16 residues. The CDR3 protein is CATSWESSGGTGELFF. DNA for the CDR3: TGTGCCACCAGCTGGGAGTCCAGCGGAGGCACCGGGGAGCTGTTTTTT.

This clonotype was detected many times. The chain carries TRBV2 and TRBJ2-5; D perhaps matches TRBD2 (5 bases). Trimming stripped 3 bases from V and 4 bases from J, with 12 bases between. The V gene's germline CDR1 is SNHLY and CDR2 FYNNEI. This CDR3 has 14 amino acids. This chain's CDR3 is CASSDTGSGETQYF. The CDR3 DNA reads as TGTGCCAGCAGTGATACTGGGAGTGGAGAGACCCAGTACTTC.

This clonotype was found many times. This chain uses TRBV20-1 with TRBJ2-3; 13 bases line up with TRBD2. J lost 5 bases, V lost 6 bases, and 8 bases had no gene match. The CDR3 runs to 15 residues. Germline V gene data show CDR1 as DFQATT and CDR2 as SNEGSKA (reference sequence). The CDR3 nucleotides read TGCAGTGCGACCGGACTAGCGGGAGTCATAGATACGCAGTATTTT. It encodes CSATGLAGVIDTQYF.

V gene TRBV5-4 combines with J gene TRBJ2-2; 9 nucleotides agree with TRBD2. V lost 0 bases and J lost 3; bases outside the gene matches: 3. The germline gives CDR1 SGHNT, CDR2 YYREEE (reference sequence). This CDR3 spans 16 amino acids. The CDR3 region is CASSLAGGRDTGELFF. The CDR3 DNA sequence: TGTGCCAGCAGCTTGGCTGGCGGGAGGGACACCGGGGAGCTGTTTTTT.

This sequence joins TRBV4-1 and TRBJ2-6, with 10 bases matching TRBD1. The germline gives CDR1 MGHRA, CDR2 YSYEKL. This CDR3 contains 22 residues. J gave up 0 bases and V 3 bases, and 17 bases lay outside the gene matches. The CDR3: CASSHRTSGTGETHSGANVLTF. As DNA, the CDR3 is TGCGCCAGCAGCCACCGAACCTCCGGGACAGGGGAGACACACTCTGGGGCCAACGTCCTGACTTTC.

This clonotype showed up many times. The genes are TRBV11-1 and TRBJ2-7; 9 bases fit TRBD1. With 0 bases clipped from V and 4 bases from J, the junction kept 7 bases outside the gene matches. This CDR3 is 16 amino acids long. In germline, CDR1 is SGHAT, CDR2 FQDESV (reference sequence). CDR3 amino acids: CASSLAGTGRKYEQYF. The CDR3 region has the DNA TGTGCCAGCAGCTTAGCCGGGACAGGGAGGAAATACGAGCAGTACTTC.

This clonotype has at least ten counts. The chain employs TRBV2 and TRBJ2-5; perhaps D is TRBD1 or TRBD2 (5 bases each). V lost 6 bases, J lost 2 bases, and 10 bases lay in between. The CDR3 is made up of 13 amino acids. Germline values: CDR1 SNHLY, CDR2 FYNNEI. The DNA of the CDR3 is TGTGCCAGCAGCCGGGGCGGGCAAGAGACCCAGTACTTC. It encodes CASSRGGQETQYF.

This clonotype was detected a few times. The chain's CDR3 is CAITPGTGVGETQYF. CDR3 in DNA: TGTGCCATCACACCCGGGACAGGGGTAGGGGAGACCCAGTACTTC. The chain uses TRBV10-3 and TRBJ2-5, with 10 bases identical to TRBD1. Germline V gives CDR1 ENHRY, CDR2 SYGVKD. The CDR3 has 15 amino acids. Unmatched junction bases numbered 10, after V lost 7 bases and J lost 5 bases.

This clonotype showed up just a few times. The chain has TRBV4-1 and TRBJ2-3; 9 bases align to TRBD1. Germline CDR1 is MGHRA and CDR2 is YSYEKL. Trimming removed 2 bases from V and 11 bases from J; junction bases left unmatched: 11. The CDR3 totals 15 residues. DNA for the CDR3: TGCGCCAGCAGCCAAAGCCGACAGGGGGTGGTTTTGCAGTATTTT. This translates into CASSQSRQGVVLQYF.

This clonotype was detected many times. J is TRBJ2-7 and V is TRBV28, with D possibly matching TRBD2 (5 bases). Germline V lookup: CDR1 MDHEN, CDR2 SYDVKM. The CDR3 consists of 15 residues. Trimming shortened V by 3 bases and J by 1 base, and 13 bases separated the two germline ends. The CDR3 sequence is CASSFFEGRSYEQYF. In DNA, the CDR3 is TGTGCCAGCAGTTTTTTCGAGGGCCGGTCCTACGAGCAGTACTTC. Full variable domain (outside the CDR3, taken from reference TRBV28 and TRBJ2-7): DVKVTQSSRYLVKRTGEKVFLECVQDMDHENMFWYRQDPGLGLRLIYFSYDVKMKEKGDIPEGYSVSREKKERFSLILESASTNQTSMYLCASSFFEGRSYEQYFGPGTRLTVT.

The chain is built from TRBV20-1 and TRBJ1-1, with 8 bases matching TRBD1. The CDR3 length is 13 residues. V gave up 5 bases and J gave up 5 bases; unmatched junction bases: 7. Germline V gene lookup returns CDR1 DFQATT and CDR2 SNEGSKA (reference sequence). The chain's CDR3 is CSAQDRAETEAFF. The CDR3 DNA reads as TGCAGTGCTCAGGACAGGGCTGAAACTGAAGCTTTCTTT.

This clonotype has more than one count but fewer than ten. The chain is built from TRBV4-1 and TRBJ2-5, with D possibly TRBD1 on 5 matching bases. The CDR3 length is 14 residues. The germline V and J ends were trimmed by 1 base and 5 bases, with 11 bases remaining between them. Germline V CDR1 and CDR2: MGHRA, YSYEKL. The CDR3 loop reads CASSQGGVKETQYF. In DNA, the CDR3 is TGCGCCAGCAGCCAAGGGGGCGTCAAGGAGACCCAGTACTTC.

The V gene is TRBV20-1, the J gene TRBJ2-3; tentative D call: TRBD2 (6 bases). The V gene's germline CDR1 is DFQATT and CDR2 SNEGSKA (reference sequence). Between the trimmed V and J ends, which lost 6 bases and 3 bases, there was a span of 16 bases. This CDR3 has 14 residues. CDR3 sequence: CSARTGAGTDTQYF. The DNA for the CDR3 is TGCAGTGCGCGGACGGGAGCGGGTACAGATACGCAGTATTTT.

This clonotype was seen at least ten times. This chain connects TRBV12-3 or TRBV12-4 to TRBJ1-1; D unclear. Trimming removed 5 bases at V and 1 base at J, with 11 bases between. The length of the CDR3 is 14 residues. CDR3 coding DNA: TGTGCCAGCAGTCCCTTGACACCGAACACTGAAGCTTTCTTT. Encoded protein: CASSPLTPNTEAFF.

V usage is TRBV24-1 and J usage is TRBJ2-4, with a possible D match to TRBD2 (5 bases). CDR1 and CDR2 from the germline V gene are KGHDR and SFDVKD. The ends were cut back, 0 bases at V and 2 bases at J, with 7 bases in the middle. The CDR3 sequence is 15 residues long. CDR3 region: CATSDLEGTKNIQYF. The CDR3 DNA follows: TGTGCCACCAGTGATTTGGAGGGAACCAAAAACATTCAGTACTTC.

This clonotype has at least ten counts. The chain uses TRBV28 and TRBJ2-4; TRBD1 matches 11 bases. Germline values: CDR1 MDHEN, CDR2 SYDVKM. This CDR3 is 15 amino acids long. V shed 6 bases and J 7 bases; nucleotides not matched to a gene: 8. CDR3: CASSRDRGLMNIQYF. CDR3 in DNA: TGTGCCAGCAGCCGGGACAGGGGGTTAATGAACATTCAGTACTTC. Full variable domain (rest looked up from reference TRBV28 and TRBJ2-4): DVKVTQSSRYLVKRTGEKVFLECVQDMDHENMFWYRQDPGLGLRLIYFSYDVKMKEKGDIPEGYSVSREKKERFSLILESASTNQTSMYLCASSRDRGLMNIQYFGAGTRLSVL.

In its sample, this clonotype was seen many times. The CDR3 DNA follows: TGTGCCAGCAGTTACCAACCCCTAGGTGCGGCTGAAGCTTTCTTT. It encodes CASSYQPLGAAEAFF. The rearrangement uses TRBV6-5 and TRBJ1-1; D not certain. The germline V and J ends were trimmed by 2 bases and 6 bases, with 16 bases remaining between them. This CDR3 comprises 15 residues. Germline V gene lookup returns CDR1 MNHEY and CDR2 SVGAGI.

This clonotype was counted only a few times. This CDR3 reads CARGGNEQFF. The CDR3 region has the DNA TGTGCCAGGGGGGGAAATGAGCAGTTCTTC. The chain joins TRBV19 to TRBJ2-1, with TRBD2 as a possible D gene (6 bases). The V gene's germline CDR1 is LNHDA and CDR2 SQIVND (reference sequence). The V and J ends lost 9 bases and 7 bases respectively, with 7 bases between them. The CDR3 is 10 amino acids.

In DNA form, the CDR3 reads TGCGCCAGCAGCTTGCGGACAGCCTCCGGCGAGCAGTACTTC. This gives the protein CASSLRTASGEQYF. The J gene is TRBJ2-7, the V gene TRBV5-1; D may be TRBD1 (6 bases). From germline, CDR1 is SGHRS and CDR2 YFSETQ. The CDR3 sequence is 14 residues long. Between the trimmed V and J ends, which lost 1 base and 6 bases, there was a span of 14 bases.